Each of the 20 T cell receptor beta chains below was sequenced from the same sample in a study of T cell repertoires in cytomegalovirus infection. TCRdb called the reads again in MiXCR, with one record for every CDR3 protein. Of more than 95,000 distinct CDR3 sequences in the sample, approximately 30% were seen once. Their target antigens are unknown. The sample was CD8+ T cells from cultured PBMCs, taken from culture after CMV antigen stimulation. All receptors come from a human donor in good health (CMV status not recorded). Some clones in this sample may be carry-over from other donors' samples.

At least ten counts were recorded for this clonotype. This sequence joins TRBV7-2 and TRBJ2-7; TRBD1 matches at 9 bases. The CDR3 totals 14 residues. With V trimmed by 4 bases and J by 5 bases, 6 bases remained unmatched. Germline V CDR1 and CDR2: SGHTA, FQGNSA. The CDR3 DNA reads TGTGCCAGCAGCTCGGGACAGGGACGGAACGAGCAGTACTTC. It yields the protein CASSSGQGRNEQYF.

J is TRBJ1-5 and V is TRBV7-3, with D hard to call. Germline values: CDR1 SGHTA, CDR2 FQGTGA. This CDR3 region has 12 residues. Between the trimmed V and J ends, which lost 2 bases and 5 bases, there was a span of 4 bases. The CDR3 sequence: CASSLVDQPQHF. In DNA form, the CDR3 reads TGTGCCAGCAGCTTAGTAGATCAGCCCCAGCATTTT.

This clonotype was recorded at least ten times. The J gene is TRBJ1-2, the V gene TRBV7-9; D might be TRBD1 (6 bases). The germline V gene has CDR1 SEHNR and CDR2 FQNEAQ (reference sequence). This CDR3 region has 13 residues. Trimming pared 1 base from V and 7 bases from J, leaving 10 bases between. The CDR3 here is CASSLEQGPGYTF. The CDR3 bases are TGTGCCAGCAGCTTAGAGCAGGGGCCTGGCTACACCTTC.

This clonotype occurred a few times. This chain joins TRBV19 and TRBJ2-5; the D gene is possibly TRBD2 (6 bases). The CDR3 has 14 amino acids. V shed 9 bases and J shed 5 bases, with 19 bases lying between them. Germline V gene lookup returns CDR1 LNHDA and CDR2 SQIVND (reference sequence). In nucleotides, the CDR3 is TGTGCCAGCAGGCGGGGAAACCAAGGGGAGACCCAGTACTTC. Translated: CASRRGNQGETQYF.

The chain carries TRBV9 and TRBJ2-7; TRBD1 aligns across 7 bases. The trim removed 0 bases at V and 6 bases at J, leaving 9 bases unmatched. Germline CDR1 reads SGDLS; CDR2 reads YYNGEE. The CDR3 spans 15 residues. In DNA form, the CDR3 reads TGTGCCAGCAGCGTAGATGGGCGAACAGGGGTCGAGCAGTACTTC. This gives the protein CASSVDGRTGVEQYF.

This clonotype was observed a handful of times. The chain is built from TRBV5-4 and TRBJ2-2; TRBD2 might be the D (5 bases). Looked up from germline, CDR1 is SGHNT and CDR2 is YYREEE (reference sequence). The V gene lost 9 bases and the J gene lost 0 bases, with 12 bases spanning the gap. The CDR3 has 14 residues. CDR3 sequence reads: CATGRGSNTGELFF. CDR3 sequence (DNA): TGTGCCACGGGCCGGGGATCGAACACCGGGGAGCTGTTTTTT.

This clonotype occurred a few times. The chain uses TRBV4-1 and TRBJ2-1, with a weak D call TRBD2 (6 bases). Trimming removed 8 bases at V and 8 bases at J, with 22 bases between. Germline V gene sequence: CDR1 MGHRA, CDR2 YSYEKL. The CDR3 runs to 15 residues. Here the CDR3 DNA reads TGCGCCAGCGGAAGAGGGCGCGGAGGGTCAGATGAGCAGTTCTTC. Translated: CASGRGRGGSDEQFF.

The table lists this clonotype with many counts. This sequence joins TRBV7-8 and TRBJ2-1, with 12 bases fitting TRBD2. Germline V gene lookup returns CDR1 SGHVS and CDR2 FQNEAQ. There are 15 residues in the CDR3. With 2 bases clipped from V and 4 bases from J, the junction kept 0 bases outside the gene matches. The CDR3 DNA reads TGTGCCAGCAGCTTAACTAGCGGGGGGTACAATGAGCAGTTCTTC. Residues: CASSLTSGGYNEQFF.

The V gene is TRBV7-9, the J gene TRBJ1-1; no reliable D call. This CDR3 contains 13 residues. CDR1 is SEHNR, CDR2 FQNEAQ, per germline (reference sequence). The V gene lost 1 base and the J gene lost 1 base, with 4 bases spanning the gap. Here the CDR3 DNA reads TGTGCCAGCAGCTTAGTACAGAACACTGAAGCTTTCTTT. This encodes CASSLVQNTEAFF.

The chain recombines TRBV28 with TRBJ2-7; no clear D. V was pared by 2 bases and J by 4 bases, with 15 bases between. Germline CDR1 is MDHEN and CDR2 is SYDVKM. CDR3 length: 15 residues. The CDR3 loop is CASSLGRMGFYEQYF. Here the CDR3 DNA reads TGTGCCAGCAGTTTAGGCAGGATGGGCTTTTACGAGCAGTACTTC.

V and J are TRBV6-2 or TRBV6-3 and TRBJ1-5; 8 positions agree with TRBD1. Losses at the gene ends were 2 bases for V and 2 bases for J; bases not matched to a gene: 8. In germline, CDR1 is MNHEY, CDR2 SVGEGT. CDR3 length: 17 amino acids. CDR3 sequence: CASSYPTETGGNQPQHF. In DNA form, the CDR3 reads TGTGCCAGCAGTTACCCGACCGAGACAGGGGGCAATCAGCCCCAGCATTTT.

This chain uses TRBV12-3 or TRBV12-4 with TRBJ2-2; 9 positions agree with TRBD1. The CDR3 contains 15 residues. With V trimmed by 4 bases and J by 5 bases, 5 bases remained unmatched. CDR3 sequence reads: CASSWGQGQTGELFF. In DNA, the CDR3 is TGTGCCAGCAGTTGGGGACAGGGACAAACCGGGGAGCTGTTTTTT.

In this sample, this clonotype turned up a few times. The chain uses TRBV7-9 and TRBJ2-7; 8 nucleotides match TRBD2. Trimming cost V 5 bases and J 5 bases; bases outside gene matches: 8. This CDR3 is 14 amino acids long. Germline CDR1 and CDR2: SEHNR and FQNEAQ (reference sequence). CDR3 region: CASSPDSGGDEQYF. In nucleotides, the CDR3 is TGTGCCAGCAGCCCGGACTCGGGAGGGGACGAGCAGTACTTC.

The gene calls are TRBV6-1 and TRBJ2-1; a possible D gene is TRBD2 (5 bases). Germline V gene lookup returns CDR1 MNHNS and CDR2 SASEGT. V lost 6 bases, J lost 6 bases, and 9 bases lay in between. This CDR3 contains 12 residues. The CDR3 protein is CASRLEGNEQFF. For the CDR3, the DNA is TGTGCCAGCAGACTAGAGGGCAATGAGCAGTTCTTC.

The rearrangement uses TRBV7-9 and TRBJ1-1; D call uncertain. The CDR3 is 11 residues long. Germline V gene data show CDR1 as SEHNR and CDR2 as FQNEAQ (reference sequence). The V end was cut by 5 bases, the J end by 6 bases, with 7 bases between. DNA of the CDR3: TGTGCCAGCAGCCCAAGTTCTGAAGCTTTCTTT. This gives the protein CASSPSSEAFF.

This clonotype was counted ten times or more. The gene calls are TRBV28 and TRBJ2-3, with D unclear. This CDR3 is 12 amino acids long. Looked up from germline, CDR1 is MDHEN and CDR2 is SYDVKM. Trimming took 5 bases from V and 8 from J, leaving 11 bases between them. CDR3 DNA: TGTGCCAGCAGTCCCGCGGTTGGTACGCAGTATTTT. Its protein product is CASSPAVGTQYF.

The rearrangement joins TRBV5-1 to TRBJ1-1; TRBD1 aligns across 7 bases. CDR1 is SGHRS, CDR2 YFSETQ, per germline. The CDR3 covers 14 residues. Losses at the gene ends were 5 bases for V and 6 bases for J; bases not matched to a gene: 10. The CDR3 bases are TGCGCCAGCAGTGGGGACAGTTCAGGGTCTGAAGCTTTCTTT. Its protein product is CASSGDSSGSEAFF.

The rearrangement links TRBV19 to TRBJ1-2; 7 bases agree with TRBD1. Per germline, CDR1 LNHDA and CDR2 SQIVND (reference sequence). The V and J ends lost 1 base and 6 bases, in that order; junction bases with no gene match: 5. This CDR3 is built from 14 residues. The CDR3 sequence is CASSIAPGGNGYTF. DNA of the CDR3: TGTGCCAGTAGTATAGCTCCAGGGGGGAATGGCTACACCTTC.

The chain carries TRBV7-6 and TRBJ1-6; D perhaps matches TRBD1 (5 bases). The germline V gene encodes CDR1 SGHVS and CDR2 FNYEAQ. V lost 5 bases and J lost 8, with 19 bases in between. This CDR3 has 16 amino acids. In DNA, the CDR3 is TGTGCCAGCAGCCCAACTGACAGAGAAGTCGATTCACCCCTCCACTTT. Its protein product is CASSPTDREVDSPLHF.

This clonotype appeared a few times. The chain is built from TRBV7-3 and TRBJ1-1; D ambiguous. V was shortened by 5 bases and J by 5 bases, with 9 bases between the two germline ends. The CDR3 spans 12 residues. CDR1 SGHTA and CDR2 FQGTGA come from the germline V gene. CDR3 in DNA: TGTGCCAGCAGCGATGGGAGAACTGAAGCTTTCTTT. Its protein is CASSDGRTEAFF.